This T cell receptor beta chain is drawn from a study of shared clonotypes between healthy human individuals. V was pared by 6 bases and J by 2 bases, with 11 bases between. The CDR3 length is 14 residues. The germline gives CDR1 SGHAT, CDR2 FQNNGV. Regarding the study as a whole: Exclusively blood specimens were collected; tissue repertoires likely differ.

Several immunoSEQ 96-well plates shared each subset's DNA, each plate a replicate. Per the original data handling: Filtering was not the same, since immunoSEQ gave junction-only sequences without quality scores. This table comes from immunoSEQ multiplex PCR, and its TCRdb copy is limited to in-frame clones, with some not included. That table furnishes V, J and clone size, whereas the DNA furnished D and trimming. The data show hundreds of thousands of clones, 55% to 85% seen once. Those who donated were healthy HIV-negative adults, with no recent acute infections or vaccinations reported. As concerns this clone: Its target is unknown.

The TCR comes from a young woman in good health. V gene TRBV11-2 combines with J gene TRBJ1-5; no reliable D call. Sequenced sample: memory CD4+ T cells sorted from blood. The subset denotes: CD45RA-negative fraction. CDR3 in amino acids: CASRRALGNQPQHF. As DNA, the CDR3 is TGTGCCAGCAGAAGGGCTTTGGGCAATCAGCCCCAGCATTTT.